This TCR beta chain was found in a study of early T cells in non-severe SARS-CoV-2 infection. The wider study: Bulk RNA taken from unsorted whole blood was sequenced, leaving chains unpaired.

General study results and limits: Database matching using VDJdb favored anti-spike CD8 responses, with private and CD4 specificities left missing.

Attachment of unique molecular identifiers was made to individual cDNA molecules. TCRdb ran MiXCR on the 5' RACE reads and lists one entry per CDR3 protein. This sample has 25,000 to 30,000 distinct CDR3 sequences, with approximately 4.6% found just once. This clonotype was seen repeatedly, ten times or more. Its antigen remains unidentified. Trimming shortened V by 3 bases and J by 3 bases, and 0 bases separated the two germline ends. CDR3 size: 11 residues. CDR1 and CDR2 (germline): MGHRA, YSYEKL. V is TRBV4-1 and J is TRBJ2-1; D not resolved. The sequencing sample was made of whole blood. This clonotype was obtained from an adult who was a healthcare worker with PCR-confirmed SARS-CoV-2 infection or an uninfected control (not recorded which). The CDR3 sequence: CASSHYNEQFF. The CDR3 coding sequence is TGCGCCAGCAGCCACTACAATGAGCAGTTCTTC.